The 24 T cell receptor beta chains below were found in one sample sequenced in a study of blood T cell repertoires in COVID-19 (dated by TCRdb to the early 2020s). To prepare the library, the immunoSEQ multiplex PCR assay was applied. The immuneACCESS repertoire file appears here via TCRdb, limited to in-frame rearrangements. These files lack a portion of the clones; in checked studies, under half of the deficit traces to unresolved V genes, and the cause of the others is not known. This sample lists some 130,000 clones; around nine tenths were detected once. The top ten clonotypes cover about 4.5% of the sample. The sequencing input was peripheral blood. All receptors come from a man aged 55 to 70 with COVID-19, enrolled during active disease.

The gene calls are TRBV5-1 and TRBJ1-1; 11 bases line up with TRBD1. The germline CDR1 and CDR2 sequences are SGHRS and YFSETQ. The CDR3 spans 16 residues. V shed 0 bases, J shed 5 bases, and the junction held 6 bases outside the gene matches. The CDR3 coding sequence is TGCGCCAGCAGCTTGGCGGGACAGGGGGACGGTACTGAAGCTTTCTTT. It is translated as CASSLAGQGDGTEAFF.

V and J are TRBV29-1 and TRBJ1-1, with D possibly matching TRBD1 (5 bases). Looked up from germline, CDR1 is SQVTM and CDR2 is ANQGSEA. Trimming stripped 6 bases from V and 1 base from J, with 12 bases between. The CDR3 spans 13 residues. The CDR3 DNA sequence: TGCAGCGTCGGGGGGATGGGGAACACTGAAGCTTTCTTT. Protein sequence: CSVGGMGNTEAFF.

This chain joins TRBV7-3 and TRBJ2-1; 14 nucleotides line up with TRBD2. CDR1 is SGHTA, CDR2 FQGTGA, per germline. Unmatched junction bases numbered 6, after V lost 5 bases and J lost 0 bases. The CDR3 extends over 18 amino acids. This chain's CDR3 is CASSLQGTSGSSYNEQFF. The CDR3 region has the DNA TGTGCCAGCAGCCTCCAGGGGACTAGCGGGAGCTCCTACAATGAGCAGTTCTTC.

This clone was recorded once. The genes are TRBV27 and TRBJ1-1; TRBD1 matches at 8 bases. Germline V gene data show CDR1 as MNHEY and CDR2 as SMNVEV (reference sequence). This CDR3 is 16 amino acids long. Losses at the gene ends were 2 bases for V and 2 bases for J; bases not matched to a gene: 7. In DNA form, the CDR3 reads TGTGCCAGCAGTTTAGGCGGGGACAGGACTAACACTGAAGCTTTCTTT. Translating it yields CASSLGGDRTNTEAFF.

The chain combines TRBV19 with TRBJ1-5, with 8 bases lining up with TRBD1. The CDR3 runs to 19 residues. The V segment lost 6 bases and the J segment 0 bases; nucleotides outside the gene matches: 16. CDR1 and CDR2 from the germline V gene are LNHDA and SQIVND (reference sequence). The CDR3 is CASSPPGPGGPPSNQPQHF. The CDR3 DNA follows: TGTGCCAGTAGCCCACCAGGTCCAGGGGGCCCCCCTAGCAATCAGCCCCAGCATTTT. Full variable domain (outside the CDR3, taken from reference TRBV19 and TRBJ1-5): DGGITQSPKYLFRKEGQNVTLSCEQNLNHDAMYWYRQDPGQGLRLIYYSQIVNDFQKGDIAEGYSVSREKKESFPLTVTSAQKNPTAFYLCASSPPGPGGPPSNQPQHFGDGTRLSIL.

This chain uses TRBV19 with TRBJ1-3; 8 bases are shared with TRBD1. Germline V CDR1 and CDR2: LNHDA, SQIVND (reference sequence). The CDR3 loop spans 13 amino acids. The J segment lost 2 bases and the V segment lost 9 bases, leaving 3 bases of the junction unmatched. The CDR3 spells CASPDRAGNTIYF. The CDR3 DNA reads TGTGCCAGCCCGGACAGGGCTGGAAACACCATATATTTT.

J is TRBJ1-5 and V is TRBV19; the match to TRBD1 covers 9 bases. This CDR3 is built from 13 residues. Germline V gives CDR1 LNHDA, CDR2 SQIVND (reference sequence). V shed 8 bases, J shed 9 bases, and the junction held 8 bases outside the gene matches. CDR3 in DNA: TGTGCCAGTCTCGGACAGGGGAGAGCGCCCCAGCATTTT. This codes for CASLGQGRAPQHF.

The chain is built from TRBV27 and TRBJ1-5; 11 positions agree with TRBD1. CDR1 and CDR2 (germline): MNHEY, SMNVEV (reference sequence). Unmatched junction bases numbered 5, after V lost 3 bases and J lost 7 bases. The CDR3 consists of 15 residues. The CDR3 DNA reads as TGTGCCAGCAGTTTCTCTGGACAGGGGGCACAGCCCCAGCATTTT. It encodes CASSFSGQGAQPQHF.

Points on this clone: Other DNA variants within this sample encode the same CDR3. The chain uses TRBV28 and TRBJ2-6, with D possibly TRBD1 on 5 matching bases. The CDR3 has 16 residues. Trimming took 10 bases from V and 1 from J, leaving 17 bases between them. Germline V CDR1 and CDR2: MDHEN, SYDVKM. The CDR3 region has the DNA TGTGCCACCATGACCAGGGTAGCTTCTGGGGCCAACGTCCTGACTTTC. It specifies CATMTRVASGANVLTF.

J is TRBJ1-2 and V is TRBV23-1; D may be TRBD1 (5 bases). TRBV23-1 has ORF status, its function being uncertain. This CDR3 is 12 amino acids long. V shed 2 bases and J shed 5 bases, with 6 bases lying between them. CDR3 sequence: CASSQGTYGYTF. The CDR3 DNA follows: TGCGCCAGCAGTCAAGGGACTTATGGCTACACCTTC.

This chain joins TRBV4-2 and TRBJ1-3; TRBD1 agrees at 8 bases. The junction had 10 bases not matched to a gene; V was cut back by 0 bases and J by 0 bases. The germline gives CDR1 LGHNA, CDR2 YNFKEQ. The CDR3 extends over 19 amino acids. As DNA, the CDR3 is TGTGCCAGCAGCCAAGATCGTGGGACAGGATCCTACTCTGGAAACACCATATATTTT. Amino acids: CASSQDRGTGSYSGNTIYF.

This sequence joins TRBV11-3 and TRBJ2-3; no firm D call. The V end was cut by 3 bases, the J end by 5 bases, with 3 bases between. The length of the CDR3 is 11 residues. Germline values: CDR1 SGHNT, CDR2 YENEEA. The CDR3: CASSFGDTQYF. CDR3 coding DNA: TGTGCCAGCAGCTTCGGAGATACGCAGTATTTT.

This clone was detected only once. The V and J genes are TRBV27 and TRBJ2-2; weak D call: TRBD1 (5 bases). Deletions cut 3 bases from V and 6 bases from J, with 17 bases between. The germline V gene has CDR1 MNHEY and CDR2 SMNVEV (reference sequence). The CDR3 loop spans 16 amino acids. The CDR3 protein is CASSLNPTVQAGELFF. The CDR3 DNA follows: TGTGCCAGCAGTTTGAACCCGACAGTTCAGGCCGGGGAGCTGTTTTTT.

Note on this clone: Additional DNA sequences in this sample encode the identical CDR3. This chain joins TRBV5-1 and TRBJ2-3, with 7 bases aligning to TRBD2. The CDR3 length is 16 residues. CDR1 is SGHRS, CDR2 YFSETQ, per germline. The V segment lost 2 bases and the J segment 0 bases; nucleotides outside the gene matches: 6. The CDR3 DNA reads as TGCGCCAGCAGCTTAGGGGACTATCATAGCACAGATACGCAGTATTTT. This sequence encodes CASSLGDYHSTDTQYF.

The V call is TRBV6-6, the J call TRBJ1-1; maybe TRBD1 (6 bases). V lost 4 bases to trimming and J lost 4 bases, with 10 bases between them. CDR1 MNHNY and CDR2 SVGAGI come from the germline V gene (reference sequence). The CDR3 runs 13 residues. DNA for the CDR3: TGTGCCAGCAGTTTTCAGGGGACCACTGAAGCTTTCTTT. Its protein product is CASSFQGTTEAFF.

The chain recombines TRBV3-1 (or the pseudogene TRBV3-2) with TRBJ1-3, with D uncertain. V shed 0 bases and J shed 2 bases, with 14 bases lying between them. There are 17 residues in the CDR3. The germline V gene encodes CDR1 LGHDT and CDR2 YNNKEL (reference sequence). DNA for the CDR3: TGTGCCAGCAGCCAAGATGTGGCCTATAGCGCTGGAAACACCATATATTTT. Amino acid sequence: CASSQDVAYSAGNTIYF.

This chain links TRBV12-5 with TRBJ2-3; D might be TRBD1 (6 bases). V shed 7 bases and J shed 1 base, with 12 bases lying between them. The CDR3 spans 14 residues. The germline V gene encodes CDR1 LGHNT and CDR2 FRNRAP. CDR3 in DNA: TGTGCTAGTGCCCCAGGGGTGGGCACAGATACGCAGTATTTT. As protein: CASAPGVGTDTQYF.

This chain joins TRBV3-1 (or the pseudogene TRBV3-2) and TRBJ2-7; D is perhaps TRBD1 (5 bases). The CDR3 length is 15 residues. Germline CDR1 and CDR2: LGHDT and YNNKEL (reference sequence). V was trimmed by 4 bases and J by 3 bases, leaving 16 bases between them. As DNA, the CDR3 is TGTGCCAGCAGCCTCGTCCGGACACCTAACTACGAGCAGTACTTC. Amino acids: CASSLVRTPNYEQYF.

DNA of the CDR3: TGTGCTAGTAAACGTAGCTCCTACAATGAGCAGTTCTTC. It codes for CASKRSSYNEQFF. The chain joins TRBV12-5 to TRBJ2-1; D is ambiguous. The CDR3 is 13 residues long. Trimming pared 8 bases from V and 0 bases from J, leaving 8 bases between. CDR1 is LGHNT and CDR2 is FRNRAP in the germline V gene.

This chain links TRBV18 with TRBJ1-1; D is possibly TRBD1 (5 bases). Germline V gene sequence: CDR1 KGHSH, CDR2 LQKENI. The V and J ends lost 2 bases and 1 base respectively, with 14 bases between them. The CDR3 runs to 16 residues. CDR3 sequence (DNA): TGTGCCAGCTCACCAGCATGGGACGGGAGGAACACTGAAGCTTTCTTT. This translates into CASSPAWDGRNTEAFF.

The chain combines TRBV3-1 (or the pseudogene TRBV3-2) with TRBJ1-5, with D possibly being TRBD1 (5 bases). Germline CDR1 reads LGHDT; CDR2 reads YNNKEL (reference sequence). CDR3 size: 13 residues. Trimming took off 4 bases at V and 6 bases at J, with 10 bases between the two ends. This chain's CDR3 is CASSPSGGQPQHF. Here the CDR3 DNA reads TGTGCCAGCAGCCCCTCGGGGGGTCAGCCCCAGCATTTT.

The V call is TRBV27, the J call TRBJ2-1; possible D gene TRBD2, 5 bases. This CDR3 has 16 residues. V lost 6 bases to trimming and J lost 0 bases, with 15 bases between them. Germline V CDR1 and CDR2: MNHEY, SMNVEV (reference sequence). The CDR3 nucleotides are TGTGCCAGCAGGCCTGGCGGGCCTAGCTCCTACAATGAGCAGTTCTTC. Its protein product is CASRPGGPSSYNEQFF.

The chain has TRBV14 and TRBJ2-1, with TRBD1 identical over 9 bases. The CDR3 sequence is 15 residues long. Per germline, CDR1 SGHDN and CDR2 FVKESK. The V and J ends lost 4 bases and 4 bases, in that order; junction bases with no gene match: 5. CDR3 amino acids: CASSPLGQGYNEQFF. As DNA, the CDR3 is TGTGCCAGCAGCCCCTTGGGACAGGGTTACAATGAGCAGTTCTTC.

This chain connects TRBV3-1 (or the pseudogene TRBV3-2) to TRBJ1-1, with D perhaps TRBD1 (5 bases). Trimming took off 4 bases at V and 1 base at J, with 19 bases between the two ends. Germline loops: CDR1 LGHDT, CDR2 YNNKEL (reference sequence). The CDR3 extends over 17 amino acids. The CDR3 region has the DNA TGTGCCAGCAGCCCAGAGTGGGGGGATGTATCGAACACTGAAGCTTTCTTT. It specifies CASSPEWGDVSNTEAFF.